The 16 T cell receptor beta chains below were found in one sample sequenced in a study of T cells in women clearing cervical HPV infection. TCRdb's table, derived via immunoSEQ multiplex PCR, lists solely in-frame clones and lacks some. This sample's table has tens of thousands of clones. Sequencing was performed on blood buffy coat. These receptors were collected from a woman between 18 and 69 years old with a cervical HPV16 infection that either progressed to CIN3+ or cleared (not recorded which).

Comment on this clone: The read halts 3 residues ahead of the CDR3 end, with the missing end drawn from the germline J gene. This chain joins TRBV10-3 and TRBJ2-3, with 10 nucleotides matching TRBD2. In germline, CDR1 is ENHRY, CDR2 SYGVKD. The CDR3 totals 13 residues. V shed 8 bases, J shed 3 bases, and the junction held 2 bases outside the gene matches. The part of the CDR3 DNA that was read is TGTGCCATCCTTAGCGGGAGGACAGATACG. As protein: CAILSGRTDT. The entire CDR3 sequence reads CAILSGRTDTQYF.

A word on this clone: The read ends 3 residues shy of where the CDR3 ends; the end is completed using the germline J gene. The rearrangement joins TRBV6-2 or TRBV6-3 to TRBJ2-4; D is possibly TRBD1 (7 bases). This CDR3 region has 15 residues. The germline V gene encodes CDR1 MNHEY and CDR2 SVGEGT. Incomplete CDR3 DNA: TGTGCCAGCAGTTACTCAGGGGGGACAGCCTTGATT. Amino acids: CASSYSGGTALI. The entire CDR3 reads CASSYSGGTALIQYF.

As concerns this clone: The observed sequence ends 3 residues before the CDR3 terminus, with the missing tail filled in from the germline J gene. The chain carries TRBV20-1 and TRBJ1-5, with TRBD1 matching over 8 bases. Trimming at V came to 4 bases and at J to 2 bases, leaving 7 bases not matched to a gene. Germline values: CDR1 DFQATT, CDR2 SNEGSKA (reference sequence). This CDR3 contains 15 residues. CDR3 DNA, as far as it was read: TGCAGTGCTACCCCAGGACAGGGAGGCAATCAGCCC. Protein sequence: CSATPGQGGNQP. The full CDR3 protein is CSATPGQGGNQPQHF.

As concerns this clone: The read stops 3 residues short of the end of the CDR3; the missing end is completed from the germline J gene. This sequence joins TRBV20-1 and TRBJ1-4; D not resolved. The germline CDR1 and CDR2 sequences are DFQATT and SNEGSKA (reference sequence). This CDR3 region has 15 residues. V shed 6 bases and J shed 0 bases, with 14 bases lying between them. The covered CDR3 bases are TGCAGTGCCAAACCCCCGGGGACAACTAATGAAAAA. As protein: CSAKPPGTTNEK. The entire CDR3 reads CSAKPPGTTNEKLFF.

Worth noting for this clone: The missing CDR3 end, 3 residues past where the read stops, is filled in from the germline J gene. The chain joins TRBV30 to TRBJ2-1; 10 bases fit TRBD2. CDR1 is GTSNPN, CDR2 SVGIG, per germline (reference sequence). V dropped 1 base and J dropped 4; count of bases not matched to a gene: 7. The CDR3 loop spans 16 amino acids. The part of the CDR3 DNA that was read is TGTGCCTGGAGTGCCAGCAGGACTAGCGGTTACAATGAG. It codes for CAWSASRTSGYNE. The whole CDR3 sequence is CAWSASRTSGYNEQFF.

Details on this clone: The sequence runs out 3 residues before the end of the CDR3; the remainder is reconstructed from the germline J gene. This chain connects TRBV20-1 to TRBJ1-1, with D possibly matching TRBD1 (6 bases). The CDR3 is made up of 14 amino acids. CDR1 is DFQATT and CDR2 is SNEGSKA in the germline V gene (reference sequence). Trimming cost V 1 base and J 5 bases, with 14 bases left between them. The chain's CDR3 is CSARGGRRETEAFF. Incomplete CDR3 DNA: TGCAGTGCTAGAGGGGGGCGCAGGGAGACTGAA.

Details on this clone: Read sequence stops 3 residues before the CDR3 end, and the germline J gene provides the missing end. The gene calls are TRBV30 and TRBJ2-1, with a possible D match to TRBD2 (5 bases). Germline CDR1 and CDR2: GTSNPN and SVGIG (reference sequence). The CDR3 runs to 15 residues. Trimming took 2 bases from V and 1 from J, leaving 12 bases between them. The CDR3 protein is CAWSLTRASYNEQFF. The DNA read from the CDR3 is TGTGCCTGGAGTCTCACGCGGGCTTCCTACAATGAG.

Details on this clone: Read sequence stops 3 residues before the CDR3 end, and the germline J gene provides the missing end. The chain carries TRBV6-2 or TRBV6-3 and TRBJ1-2, with D maybe TRBD1 (5 bases). Germline CDR1 reads MNHEY; CDR2 reads SVGEGT. This CDR3 is 12 amino acids long. The CDR3: CASSQGLRGYTF. CDR3 bases read: TGTGCCAGCAGCCAGGGTCTTCGCGGC.

Note on this clone: The sequenced fragment ends 3 residues before the CDR3 boundary, so the rest is inferred from the germline J gene. The chain uses TRBV18 and TRBJ2-1; a possible D gene is TRBD2 (5 bases). V was trimmed by 11 bases and J by 4 bases, leaving 18 bases between them. The CDR3 is 14 amino acids. CDR1 and CDR2 from the germline V gene are KGHSH and LQKENI. CDR3 in amino acids: CAPLPRGSYNEQFF. The covered CDR3 bases are TGTGCCCCCCTCCCTCGCGGGTCATACAATGAG.

Notes on this clone: From the germline J gene comes the end of the CDR3, since the read stops 3 residues before it. J is TRBJ2-4 and V is TRBV6-1; the D is unclear. The CDR3 is made up of 16 amino acids. Germline lookup yields CDR1 MNHNS and CDR2 SASEGT. V was cut by 2 bases and J by 0 bases, with 11 bases left in between. The CDR3 loop reads CASSELRLVAKNIQYF. CDR3 bases read: TGTGCCAGCAGTGAACTGAGGCTTGTAGCCAAAAACATT.

Regarding this clone: The missing CDR3 end, 3 residues past where the read stops, is filled in from the germline J gene. The chain joins TRBV18 to TRBJ1-2; 7 bases line up with TRBD1. There are 15 residues in the CDR3. Germline loops: CDR1 KGHSH, CDR2 LQKENI. CDR3 DNA, as far as it was read: TGTGCCAGCTCACCAACGACCGACAGGGCGCGGGGC. It encodes CASSPTTDRARG. The entire CDR3 protein is CASSPTTDRARGYTF.

About this clone itself: Read data end 3 residues before the CDR3 end; the end is taken from the germline J gene. The chain couples TRBV6-4 to TRBJ2-1, with D maybe TRBD2 (6 bases). The CDR3 has 14 residues. Trimming took off 4 bases at V and 5 bases at J, with 12 bases between the two ends. Germline V gene lookup returns CDR1 MRHNA and CDR2 SNTAGT. The CDR3 loop is CASSVLWGDNEQFF. The part of the CDR3 DNA that was read is TGTGCCAGCAGTGTGCTCTGGGGGGACAATGAG.

Details on this clone: Sequencing ends 3 residues short of the CDR3 end; the germline J gene provides the rest. V usage is TRBV30 and J usage is TRBJ1-2; perhaps TRBD1 as D (5 bases). Germline lookup yields CDR1 GTSNPN and CDR2 SVGIG (reference sequence). This CDR3 is 13 amino acids long. Trimming took 6 bases from V and 0 from J, leaving 11 bases between them. The CDR3 loop is CACATEANYGYTF. The CDR3 bases that were read are TGTGCCTGTGCGACAGAAGCTAACTATGGC.

Comment on this clone: The read is 3 residues too short to cover the CDR3 end, so that end is filled in from the germline J gene. The V and J genes are TRBV28 and TRBJ1-1; no firm D call. The CDR3 contains 13 residues. CDR1 is MDHEN and CDR2 is SYDVKM in the germline V gene. This CDR3 reads CASSLLGPFPAFF. The sequenced part of the CDR3 DNA is TGTGCCAGCAGTTTATTAGGGCCCTTCCCC.

Comments on this clone: The junction departs from the called germline gene at one end, perhaps through a read error. CDR3 bases read: TGCGCCAGCAGCCAAGGTTTAGGGAGGGGATTGGACACTGAA. This gives the protein CASSQGLGRGLDTE. Given in full, the CDR3 is CASSQGLGRGLDTEAFF. The chain couples TRBV4-2 to TRBJ1-1; tentative D call: TRBD1 (5 bases). The read comes to an end 3 residues before the CDR3 does, leaving the germline J gene to fill in the end. This CDR3 spans 17 amino acids. CDR1 LGHNA and CDR2 YNFKEQ come from the germline V gene.

For this clone: Read coverage stops 3 residues before the CDR3 terminus; the germline J gene supplies the remainder. This chain joins TRBV20-1 and TRBJ1-1; D is possibly TRBD1 (6 bases). V lost 1 base, J lost 0 bases, and 9 bases lay in between. CDR1 and CDR2 (germline): DFQATT, SNEGSKA (reference sequence). There are 14 residues in the CDR3. The CDR3 is CSARGGQMNTEAFF. CDR3 bases read: TGCAGTGCTAGAGGGGGACAAATGAACACTGAA.